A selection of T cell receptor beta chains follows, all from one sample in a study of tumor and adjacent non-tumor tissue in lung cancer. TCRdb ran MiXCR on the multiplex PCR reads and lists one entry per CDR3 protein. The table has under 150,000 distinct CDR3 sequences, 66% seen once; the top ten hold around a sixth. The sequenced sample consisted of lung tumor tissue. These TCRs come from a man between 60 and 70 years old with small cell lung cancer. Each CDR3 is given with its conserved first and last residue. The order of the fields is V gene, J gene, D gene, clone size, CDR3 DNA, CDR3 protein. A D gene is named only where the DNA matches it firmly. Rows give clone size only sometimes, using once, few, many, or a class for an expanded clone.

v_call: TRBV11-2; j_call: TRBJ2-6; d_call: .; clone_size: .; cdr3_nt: TGTGCCAGCAGCTTGTCCGGACATGGGGCCAACGTCCTGACCTTC; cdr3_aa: CASSLSGHGANVLTF
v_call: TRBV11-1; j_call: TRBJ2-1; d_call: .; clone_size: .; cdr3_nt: TGTACCAGCAGCCACCAAGTCAATTCCTACAATGAGCAGTTCTTC; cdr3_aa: CTSSHQVNSYNEQFF
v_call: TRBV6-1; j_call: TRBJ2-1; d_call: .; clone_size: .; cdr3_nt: TGTGCCAGTCCTCCTAGCAGGAGTTCCTACAATGAGCAGTTCTTC; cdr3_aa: CASPPSRSSYNEQFF
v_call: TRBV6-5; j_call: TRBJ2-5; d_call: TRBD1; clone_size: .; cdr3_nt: TGTGCCAGCAAGACAGGGCGCCGAGAGACCCAGTACTTC; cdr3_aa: CASKTGRRETQYF
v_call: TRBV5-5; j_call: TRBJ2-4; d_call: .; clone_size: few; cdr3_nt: TGTGCCAGCAGTTTGTGGGATTGGGGAGACATTCAGTACTTC; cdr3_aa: CASSLWDWGDIQYF
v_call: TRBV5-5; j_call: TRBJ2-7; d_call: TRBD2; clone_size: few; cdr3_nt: TGTGCCAGCAGCTTTAAGTTCAGATTAGCGGGAGCCCGGTCCCCCTCCTACGAGCAGTACTTC; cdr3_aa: CASSFKFRLAGARSPSYEQYF
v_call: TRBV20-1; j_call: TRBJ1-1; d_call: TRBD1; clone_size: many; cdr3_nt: TGCAGTGCTAGGAGACAGGGGGCGAACACTGAAGCTTTCTTT; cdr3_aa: CSARRQGANTEAFF
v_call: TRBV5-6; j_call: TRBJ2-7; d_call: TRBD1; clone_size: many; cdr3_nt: TGTGCCAGCAGCGAGACATACAGGGGTGACGAGCAGTACTTC; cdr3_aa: CASSETYRGDEQYF
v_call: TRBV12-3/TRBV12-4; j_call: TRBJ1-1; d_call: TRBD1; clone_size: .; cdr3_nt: TGTGCCAGTAGCAACAGGGGAGAAGCTTTCTTT; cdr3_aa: CASSNRGEAFF
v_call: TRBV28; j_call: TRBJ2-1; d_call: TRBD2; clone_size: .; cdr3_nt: TGTGCCAGCAGCACTAGCGGGGGCCGCTACAATGAGTACTTCTTC; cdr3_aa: CASSTSGGRYNEYFF
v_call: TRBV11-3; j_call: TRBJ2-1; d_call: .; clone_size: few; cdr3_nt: TGTGCCAGCAGGCTCCGGTGGGGTCAGCCGGTGAATGGGCAGTTCTTC; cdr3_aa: CASRLRWGQPVNGQFF
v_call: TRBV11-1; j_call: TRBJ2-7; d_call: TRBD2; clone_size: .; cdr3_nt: TGTGCCAGCAACACCGTTCTTGGACTAGCGGGCTTGTCGGCCGAGCAGTACTTT; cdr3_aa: CASNTVLGLAGLSAEQYF
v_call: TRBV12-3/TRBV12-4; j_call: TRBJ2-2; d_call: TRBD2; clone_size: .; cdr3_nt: TGTGCCAGCAGTTTAATTTTCGGGGGGAGCGCCGGGGAGCTGTTTTTT; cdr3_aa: CASSLIFGGSAGELFF
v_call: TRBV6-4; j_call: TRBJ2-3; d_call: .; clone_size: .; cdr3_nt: TGTGCCAGCAGTGCCGGCCGCACAGATACGCAGTATTTT; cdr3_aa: CASSAGRTDTQYF
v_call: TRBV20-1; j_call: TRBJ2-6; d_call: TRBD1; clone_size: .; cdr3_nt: TGCAGTCCTAGCTTCGCTACAGGGGCTGGGGCCAACGTCCTGACTTTC; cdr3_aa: CSPSFATGAGANVLTF
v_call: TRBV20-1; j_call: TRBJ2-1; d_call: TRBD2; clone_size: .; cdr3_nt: TGTAGTGTTAGTGGAGCTAGCGGGAGTTATGAGCAGTTCTTC; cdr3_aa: CSVSGASGSYEQFF
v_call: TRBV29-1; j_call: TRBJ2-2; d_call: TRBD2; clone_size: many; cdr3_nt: TGCAGCGTCGTACTAGCGCCAGCGAACACCGGGGAGCTGTTTTTT; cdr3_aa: CSVVLAPANTGELFF
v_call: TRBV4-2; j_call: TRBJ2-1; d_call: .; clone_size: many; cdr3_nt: TGTGCCAGCAGCCACGCGGTCTTAAATGAGCAGTTCTTC; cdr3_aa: CASSHAVLNEQFF
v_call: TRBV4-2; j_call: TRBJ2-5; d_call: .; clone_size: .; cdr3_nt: TGTGCCAGCAGCCAATCCGATCTGAAGGGGGGGGAGACCCAGTACTTC; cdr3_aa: CASSQSDLKGGETQYF
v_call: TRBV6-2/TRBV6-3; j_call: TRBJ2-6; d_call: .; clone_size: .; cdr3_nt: TGTGCCAGCAGTTACAGAGGACCTTGGGCTAACGTCCTGACTTTC; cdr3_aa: CASSYRGPWANVLTF
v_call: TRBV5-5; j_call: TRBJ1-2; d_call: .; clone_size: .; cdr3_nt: TGTGCCAGCAGCTTAGAAGGGACGCGGAGATACACCTTC; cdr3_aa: CASSLEGTRRYTF
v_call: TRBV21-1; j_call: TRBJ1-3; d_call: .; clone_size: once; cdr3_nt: TGTGCCAGCAGAGCCCGGTCCTCTGGAAAGACCATATATTTT; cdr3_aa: CASRARSSGKTIYF
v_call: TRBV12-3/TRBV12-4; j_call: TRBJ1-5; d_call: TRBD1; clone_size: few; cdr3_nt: TGTGCCAGCACGGACAGGGGTAAACAGCCCCAGCATTTT; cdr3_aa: CASTDRGKQPQHF
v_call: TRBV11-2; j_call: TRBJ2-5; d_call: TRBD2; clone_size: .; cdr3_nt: TGTGCCAGCAGCTTCCCAACGGGGGGAGCAGAGACCCAGTATTTC; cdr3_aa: CASSFPTGGAETQYF
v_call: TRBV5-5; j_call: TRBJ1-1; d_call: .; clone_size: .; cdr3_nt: TGTGCCAGCAGATATGGGCACAGTAAAGCTTTCTTT; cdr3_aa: CASRYGHSKAFF
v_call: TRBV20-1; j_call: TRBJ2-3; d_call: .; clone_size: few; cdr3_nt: TGCAGTGCAATTTCAGATACGCAGTATTTT; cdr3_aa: CSAISDTQYF
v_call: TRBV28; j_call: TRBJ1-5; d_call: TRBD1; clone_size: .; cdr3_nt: TGTGCCAGCAGTGGACAGGGATGGGATCAACCCCAGCATTTT; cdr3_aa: CASSGQGWDQPQHF